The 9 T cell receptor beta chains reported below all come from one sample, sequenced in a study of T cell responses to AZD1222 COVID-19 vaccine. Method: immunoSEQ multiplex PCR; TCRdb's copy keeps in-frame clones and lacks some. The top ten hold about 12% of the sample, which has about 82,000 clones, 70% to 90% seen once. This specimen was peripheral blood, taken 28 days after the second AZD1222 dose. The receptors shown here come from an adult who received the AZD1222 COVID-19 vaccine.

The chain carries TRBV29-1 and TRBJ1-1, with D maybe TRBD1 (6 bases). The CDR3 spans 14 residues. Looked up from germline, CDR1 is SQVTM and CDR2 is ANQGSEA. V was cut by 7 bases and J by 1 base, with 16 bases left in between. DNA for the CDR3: TGCAGCGCCGCGTCAGGGGTGGGGAACACTGAAGCTTTCTTT. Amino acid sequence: CSAASGVGNTEAFF. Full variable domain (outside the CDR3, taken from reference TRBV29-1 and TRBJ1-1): SAVISQKPSRDICQRGTSLTIQCQVDSQVTMMFWYRQQPGQSLTLIATANQGSEATYESGFVIDKFPISRPNLTFSTLTVSNMSPEDSSIYLCSAASGVGNTEAFFGQGTRLTVV.

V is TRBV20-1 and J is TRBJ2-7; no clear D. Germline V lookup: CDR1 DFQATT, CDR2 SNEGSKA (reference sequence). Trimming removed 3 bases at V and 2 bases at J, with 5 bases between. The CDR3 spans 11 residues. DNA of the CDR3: TGCAGTGCTAGCGACCCCTACGAGCAGTACGTC. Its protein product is CSASDPYEQYV.

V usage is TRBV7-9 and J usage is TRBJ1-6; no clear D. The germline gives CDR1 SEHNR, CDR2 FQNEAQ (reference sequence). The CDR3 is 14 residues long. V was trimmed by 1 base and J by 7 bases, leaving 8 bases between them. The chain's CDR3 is CASSLVMGNSPLHF. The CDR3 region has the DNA TGTGCCAGCAGCTTAGTAATGGGAAATTCACCCCTCCACTTT. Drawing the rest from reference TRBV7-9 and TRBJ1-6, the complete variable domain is DTGVSQNPRHKITKRGQNVTFRCDPISEHNRLYWYRQTLGQGPEFLTYFQNEAQLEKSRLLSDRFSAERPKGSFSTLEIQRTEQGDSAMYLCASSLVMGNSPLHFGNGTRLTVT.

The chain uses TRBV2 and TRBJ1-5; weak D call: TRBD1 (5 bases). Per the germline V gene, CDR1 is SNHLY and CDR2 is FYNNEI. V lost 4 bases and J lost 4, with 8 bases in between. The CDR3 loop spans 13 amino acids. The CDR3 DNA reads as TGTGCCAGCAGTGGGGGCATGAATCAGCCCCAGCATTTT. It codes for CASSGGMNQPQHF.

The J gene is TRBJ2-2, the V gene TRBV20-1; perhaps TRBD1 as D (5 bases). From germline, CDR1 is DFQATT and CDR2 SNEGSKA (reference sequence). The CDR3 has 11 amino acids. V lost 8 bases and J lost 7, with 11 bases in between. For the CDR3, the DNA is TGCAGTACCGGACATAACGGGGAGCTGTTTTTT. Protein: CSTGHNGELFF.

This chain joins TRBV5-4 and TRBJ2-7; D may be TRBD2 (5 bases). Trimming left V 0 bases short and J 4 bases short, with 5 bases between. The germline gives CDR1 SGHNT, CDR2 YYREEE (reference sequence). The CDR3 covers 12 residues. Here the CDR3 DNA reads TGTGCCAGCAGCTTGGGAGGGTACGAGCAGTACGTC. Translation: CASSLGGYEQYV.

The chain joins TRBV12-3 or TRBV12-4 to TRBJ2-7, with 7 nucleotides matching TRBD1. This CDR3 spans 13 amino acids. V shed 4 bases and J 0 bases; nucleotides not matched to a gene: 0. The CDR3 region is CASSSGGSYEQYF. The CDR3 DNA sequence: TGTGCCAGCAGTTCAGGGGGCTCCTACGAGCAGTACTTC.

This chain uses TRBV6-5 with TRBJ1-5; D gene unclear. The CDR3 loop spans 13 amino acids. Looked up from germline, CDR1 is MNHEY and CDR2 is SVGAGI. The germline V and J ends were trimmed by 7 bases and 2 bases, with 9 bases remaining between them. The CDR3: CASNQLGNQPQHF. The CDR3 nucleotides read TGTGCCAGCAACCAATTAGGCAATCAGCCCCAGCATTTT.

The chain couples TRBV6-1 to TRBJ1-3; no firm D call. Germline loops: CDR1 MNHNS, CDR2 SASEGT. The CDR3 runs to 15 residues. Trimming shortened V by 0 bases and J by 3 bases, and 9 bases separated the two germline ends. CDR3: CASSEALVSGNTIYF. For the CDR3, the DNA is TGTGCCAGCAGTGAAGCGCTAGTCAGTGGAAACACCATATATTTT.